The 19 T cell receptor beta chains reported below all come from one sample, sequenced in a study of cytomegalovirus exposure and HLA in healthy donors. The PCR made use of 60 Vbeta and 13 Jbeta primers. The protocol was immunoSEQ multiplex PCR, while the TCRdb copy is restricted to in-frame clones and leaves out a portion. In the table there are 95,000 to 100,000 clones, roughly 85% of which are singletons. The source material was PBMCs. The receptors stem from a man aged 25 to 40 in good health and CMV-seronegative.

The CDR3 bases are TGTGCCAGCAGCCCAAACACGTACTACGAGCAGTACTTC. Translating it yields CASSPNTYYEQYF. The V call is TRBV7-8, the J call TRBJ2-7; D is unclear. The V end was cut by 5 bases, the J end by 3 bases, with 11 bases between. CDR1 is SGHVS and CDR2 is FQNEAQ in the germline V gene. The CDR3 runs 13 residues.

CDR3 loop: CASRATGTVASGANVLTF. The CDR3 nucleotides read TGCGCCAGCAGGGCTACCGGGACAGTGGCTTCTGGGGCCAACGTCCTGACTTTC. This chain joins TRBV5-1 and TRBJ2-6; 7 bases are a match to TRBD1. CDR1 SGHRS and CDR2 YFSETQ come from the germline V gene. The CDR3 is 18 amino acids. The trim removed 5 bases at V and 1 base at J, leaving 12 bases unmatched.

The chain uses TRBV5-1 and TRBJ2-1, with 11 nucleotides matching TRBD2. The CDR3 has 16 residues. The germline gives CDR1 SGHRS, CDR2 YFSETQ. The ends lost 4 bases at V and 4 bases at J; junction bases unmatched: 7. The CDR3 nucleotides are TGCGCCAGCAGCCTTAGACTAGCGGGACCATACAATGAGCAGTTCTTC. Its translation is CASSLRLAGPYNEQFF.

V gene TRBV5-4 combines with J gene TRBJ2-1; 10 bases are shared with TRBD1. The length of the CDR3 is 15 residues. Germline CDR1 SGHNT, CDR2 YYREEE (reference sequence). J was trimmed by 8 bases and V by 3 bases; bases with no gene match: 8. CDR3 DNA sequence: TGTGCCAGCAGCTCGCCGGGACAGGGGACCCATGAGCAGTTCTTC. Residues: CASSSPGQGTHEQFF.

The chain couples TRBV5-4 to TRBJ2-3; 9 positions match TRBD2. The germline CDR1 and CDR2 sequences are SGHNT and YYREEE (reference sequence). With 7 bases clipped from V and 0 bases from J, the junction kept 15 bases outside the gene matches. The CDR3 length is 18 residues. The CDR3 DNA is TGTGCCAGCCGATGGGCGGGAGGGCCCCGCGGGAGCACAGATACGCAGTATTTT. It translates to CASRWAGGPRGSTDTQYF. The full variable domain, in which reference TRBV5-4 and TRBJ2-3 provide the parts outside the CDR3, is ETGVTQSPTHLIKTRGQQVTLRCSSQSGHNTVSWYQQALGQGPQFIFQYYREEENGRGNFPPRFSGLQFPNYSSELNVNALELDDSALYLCASRWAGGPRGSTDTQYFGPGTRLTVL.

The table lists this clone with a few counts. The chain uses TRBV6-5 and TRBJ1-1; the D is unclear. The CDR3 totals 13 residues. Germline V gene sequence: CDR1 MNHEY, CDR2 SVGAGI. Trimming cost V 9 bases and J 4 bases, with 15 bases left between them. The CDR3 loop reads CASIRGGSTEAFF. The CDR3 bases are TGTGCCAGTATCCGGGGTGGAAGCACTGAAGCTTTCTTT.

The rearrangement joins TRBV2 to TRBJ2-5; D call uncertain. There are 12 residues in the CDR3. CDR1 SNHLY and CDR2 FYNNEI come from the germline V gene. V dropped 9 bases and J dropped 0 bases, with 8 bases sitting between them. The chain's CDR3 is CASGQDQETQYF. The DNA for the CDR3 is TGTGCCAGTGGGCAGGACCAAGAGACCCAGTACTTC.

V and J are TRBV5-1 and TRBJ1-2, with 7 positions matching TRBD1. This CDR3 contains 15 residues. The germline V gene encodes CDR1 SGHRS and CDR2 YFSETQ. The V gene end was trimmed by 5 bases and the J gene end by 5 bases; junction bases not matched to a gene: 12. The CDR3 protein is CASRPSGQGVYGYTF. CDR3 bases: TGCGCCAGCAGACCCTCGGGGCAGGGGGTATATGGCTACACCTTC.

The genes are TRBV9 and TRBJ2-1; D is perhaps TRBD2 (6 bases). This CDR3 is 15 amino acids long. Germline CDR1 is SGDLS and CDR2 is YYNGEE. V dropped 4 bases and J dropped 3 bases, with 14 bases sitting between them. The CDR3: CASSPFGEVYNEQFF. CDR3 nucleotide sequence: TGTGCCAGCAGCCCCTTTGGGGAGGTCTACAATGAGCAGTTCTTC.

V gene TRBV11-3 combines with J gene TRBJ2-5; no reliable D call. CDR1 and CDR2 from the germline V gene are SGHNT and YENEEA. CDR3 length: 13 residues. V lost 3 bases, J lost 4 bases, and 9 bases lay in between. The CDR3 sequence is CASSLSFLETQYF. CDR3 coding DNA: TGTGCCAGCAGCTTGTCCTTTTTAGAGACCCAGTACTTC.

This rearrangement joins TRBV28 to TRBJ2-5; 10 positions agree with TRBD1. Germline assignment: CDR1 MDHEN and CDR2 SYDVKM. The CDR3 consists of 17 residues. Losses at the gene ends were 4 bases for V and 1 base for J; bases not matched to a gene: 9. CDR3 coding DNA: TGTGCCAGCAGTTCCGTCCCGGGACAGGGGACCCAAGAGACCCAGTACTTC. It specifies CASSSVPGQGTQETQYF.

The chain couples TRBV2 to TRBJ1-6; no reliable D call. CDR3 length: 14 residues. Germline V CDR1 and CDR2: SNHLY, FYNNEI. V was cut by 10 bases and J by 5 bases, with 15 bases left in between. The CDR3 region is CATLERTDNSPLHF. The CDR3 DNA sequence: TGTGCCACGTTGGAGCGTACCGATAATTCACCCCTCCACTTT. Full variable domain (rest looked up from reference TRBV2 and TRBJ1-6): EPEVTQTPSHQVTQMGQEVILRCVPISNHLYFYWYRQILGQKVEFLVSFYNNEISEKSEIFDDQFSVERPDGSNFTLKIRSTKLEDSAMYFCATLERTDNSPLHFGNGTRLTVT.

The chain carries TRBV25-1 and TRBJ1-1; 12 bases line up with TRBD1. V shed 4 bases, J shed 7 bases, and the junction held 7 bases outside the gene matches. Germline CDR1 is MGHDK and CDR2 is SYGVNS. CDR3 length equals 15 residues. For the CDR3, the DNA is TGTGCCAGCAGTGCTTCCGGGACAGGGGGCGGTGAAGCTTTCTTT. Its translation: CASSASGTGGGEAFF.

The rearrangement joins TRBV7-9 to TRBJ1-5; tentative D call: TRBD1 (5 bases). In germline, CDR1 is SEHNR, CDR2 FQNEAQ (reference sequence). With 2 bases removed from V and 5 bases from J, the gap between germline ends came to 10 bases. CDR3 length equals 14 residues. CDR3 DNA sequence: TGTGCCAGCAGCTTATCAGGGAGGTATCAGCCCCAGCATTTT. Its translation is CASSLSGRYQPQHF.

The chain has TRBV4-2 and TRBJ2-7, with a weak D call TRBD1 (6 bases). V was shortened by 0 bases and J by 4 bases, with 16 bases between the two germline ends. This CDR3 has 16 amino acids. Germline V gives CDR1 LGHNA, CDR2 YNFKEQ. CDR3 in DNA: TGTGCCAGCAGCCAAGATGGACAGAACAGAAGGTACGAGCAGTACTTC. This encodes CASSQDGQNRRYEQYF.

This chain joins TRBV7-3 and TRBJ2-7, with D uncertain. The CDR3 loop spans 13 amino acids. The germline V and J ends were trimmed by 2 bases and 6 bases, with 11 bases remaining between them. CDR1 is SGHTA, CDR2 FQGTGA, per germline. The CDR3 protein is CASSLGLSGEQYF. In DNA form, the CDR3 reads TGTGCCAGCAGCTTAGGTCTGTCCGGCGAGCAGTACTTC.

V and J are TRBV5-4 and TRBJ2-3; D is possibly TRBD1 (6 bases). V was shortened by 0 bases and J by 2 bases, with 10 bases between the two germline ends. This CDR3 contains 15 residues. Per the germline V gene, CDR1 is SGHNT and CDR2 is YYREEE (reference sequence). The CDR3 protein is CASSLDGQNTDTQYF. The CDR3 region has the DNA TGTGCCAGCAGCTTGGATGGACAGAACACAGATACGCAGTATTTT.

The V call is TRBV2, the J call TRBJ1-5; D unresolved. The CDR3 loop spans 14 amino acids. The V end was cut by 0 bases, the J end by 5 bases, with 8 bases between. The germline gives CDR1 SNHLY, CDR2 FYNNEI. Written as DNA, the CDR3 is TGTGCCAGCAGTGAAGCGCCTGGGCATCAGCCCCAGCATTTT. It translates to CASSEAPGHQPQHF.

The chain employs TRBV4-1 and TRBJ1-1; D perhaps matches TRBD1 (5 bases). The CDR3 spans 13 residues. V lost 4 bases, J lost 2 bases, and 8 bases lay in between. Per germline, CDR1 MGHRA and CDR2 YSYEKL. CDR3 protein: CASSRQGNTEAFF. In nucleotides, the CDR3 is TGCGCCAGCAGCCGCCAGGGAAACACTGAAGCTTTCTTT.